Listed below are T cell receptor beta chains from one sample, sequenced in a study of blood T cell repertoires in COVID-19. Measured with immunoSEQ multiplex PCR; TCRdb has only the in-frame clones, and not every one. The sample includes 150,000 to 200,000 clones, around 87% of them seen just once. The source material was peripheral blood. Receptors originate from a woman between 18 and 30 years old who had recovered from COVID-19. The CDR3 runs from the conserved cysteine through the conserved F or W. Fields, in order: clone size, J gene, V gene, D gene, CDR3 DNA, CDR3 protein. The D gene is left open where the match is weak. Size values are once, few and many counts, or a class for expanded clones, and some rows have none.

NA,TRBJ1-1,TRBV19,NA,TGTGCCAGTAGTATAACCTCTAGAACCACTGAAGCTTTCTTT,CASSITSRTTEAFF
NA,TRBJ1-5,TRBV29-1,TRBD1,TGCAGCGTGCAGGGGGAATTCAATCAGCCCCAGCATTTT,CSVQGEFNQPQHF
NA,TRBJ1-3,TRBV20-1,NA,TGCAGTGCTAGTAGAGCCCTCGGAAACACCATATATTTT,CSASRALGNTIYF
NA,TRBJ2-7,TRBV5-5,NA,TGTGCCAGCAGCTTGGCTTACGAGCAGTACTTC,CASSLAYEQYF
NA,TRBJ2-2,TRBV7-3,TRBD2,TGTGCCAGCAGCCAAAGGGGCGGGAGTAACACCGGGGAGCTGTTTTTT,CASSQRGGSNTGELFF
NA,TRBJ1-1,TRBV7-8,NA,TGTGCCAGCAGCCTACAGGTCGGGACTGAAGCTTTCTTT,CASSLQVGTEAFF
NA,TRBJ2-5,TRBV4-2,NA,TGTGCCAGCAGCCAAGCAACTAGAGAGACCCAGTACTTC,CASSQATRETQYF
many,TRBJ2-1,TRBV4-2,TRBD2,TGTGCCAGCAGCCGAGCGGGGGGGCAGTACAATGAGCAGTTCTTC,CASSRAGGQYNEQFF
NA,TRBJ2-3,TRBV29-1,TRBD1,TGCAGCGTTGGGACAGGGACAGATACGCAGTATTTT,CSVGTGTDTQYF
NA,TRBJ2-3,TRBV24-1,NA,TGTGCCACCAGCGACTCGGCCGGCACAGATACGCAGTATTTT,CATSDSAGTDTQYF
NA,TRBJ1-6,TRBV9,TRBD1,TGTGCCAGCAGCTTCAGGGGGGAAGATTCACCCCTCCACTTT,CASSFRGEDSPLHF
NA,TRBJ2-2,TRBV6-6,NA,TGTGCCAGCTTGGACATTACGAACACCGGGGAGCTGTTTTTT,CASLDITNTGELFF
NA,TRBJ2-3,TRBV3-1/TRBV3-2,NA,TGTGCCAGCAGCCAAGTCCTACGGACAGATACGCAGTATTTT,CASSQVLRTDTQYF
NA,TRBJ2-2,TRBV6-5,TRBD2,TGTGCCAGCAGTTACGAACTAGCGGGTCTAACCGGGGAGCTGTTTTTT,CASSYELAGLTGELFF
NA,TRBJ2-7,TRBV7-2,NA,TGTGCCAGCAGCTTGACAACTCATTCCTACGAGCAGTACTTC,CASSLTTHSYEQYF
once,TRBJ1-1,TRBV5-8,TRBD1,TGTGCCAGCAGCTCTCTGACAGGGGGCGGACTAAGGGGGACTGAAGCTTTCTTT,CASSSLTGGGLRGTEAFF
NA,TRBJ1-2,TRBV18,TRBD1,TGTGCCAGCTCACGGGACAGGGATTATGGCTACACCTTC,CASSRDRDYGYTF
once,TRBJ1-1,TRBV5-1,NA,TGCGCCAGCAGCCAACAAACAGCTTCACGTACTGAAGCTTTCTTT,CASSQQTASRTEAFF
NA,TRBJ1-2,TRBV7-9,NA,TGTGCCAGCAGCTTTCAGGGAACCTATGGCTACACCTTC,CASSFQGTYGYTF
NA,TRBJ2-3,TRBV11-2,NA,TGTGCCAGCAGCTTAGACCACTCACCGCCAGATACGCAGTATTTT,CASSLDHSPPDTQYF
NA,TRBJ2-2,TRBV4-3,TRBD2,TGCGCCAGCAGCCACCAACCGGGACTAGCGTCCACCGGGGAGCTGTTTTTT,CASSHQPGLASTGELFF
NA,TRBJ1-5,TRBV6-4,TRBD1,TGTGCCAGCAGTGATGGGACAGGAGGAGGACAGCCCCAGCATTTT,CASSDGTGGGQPQHF
NA,TRBJ1-1,TRBV5-5,NA,TGTGCCAGCAGCTTGGGAGTTATGAACACTGAAGCTTTCTTT,CASSLGVMNTEAFF
NA,TRBJ1-2,TRBV27,TRBD1,TGTGCCAGCAGTACAGGGGGCTATGGCTACACCTTC,CASSTGGYGYTF
NA,TRBJ2-5,TRBV7-9,NA,TGTGCCAGCAGCTTAGGAACACGGAGGGAGACCCAGTACTTC,CASSLGTRRETQYF
NA,TRBJ2-5,TRBV20-1,NA,TGCAGTGCTAGTGGAGGGCCACAGACCCAGTACTTC,CSASGGPQTQYF
once,TRBJ2-5,TRBV7-2,TRBD1,TGTGCCAGCAGCTTAGTAGGGGGCGATGAGACCCAGTACTTC,CASSLVGGDETQYF
NA,TRBJ2-1,TRBV5-4,TRBD2,TGTGCCAGCGTTCCCCTTAGCGGGAGTCGGAATGAGCAGTTCTTC,CASVPLSGSRNEQFF
NA,TRBJ1-2,TRBV9,NA,TGTGCCAGCAGCTCGCAGGATCGTGGTGGCTACACCTTC,CASSSQDRGGYTF
NA,TRBJ1-2,TRBV9,NA,TGTGCCAGCAGCCTCAGGGGTGGCAGCACCAACTATGGCTACACCTTC,CASSLRGGSTNYGYTF
NA,TRBJ2-7,TRBV5-1,TRBD1,TGCGCCAGCAGCGCCGGGACAGGCCTTTACGAGCAGTACTTC,CASSAGTGLYEQYF
NA,TRBJ1-5,TRBV4-2,NA,TGTGCCAGCAGCCAAGATCGGTACGGGAATCAGCCCCAGCATTTT,CASSQDRYGNQPQHF
NA,TRBJ2-2,TRBV4-3,NA,TGCGCCAGCAGCCAAGATAGTTCCCGATCGAACACCGGGGAGCTGTTTTTT,CASSQDSSRSNTGELFF
NA,TRBJ2-1,TRBV29-1,TRBD2,TGCAGCGTTGAATCGGGGGGGGCCACCTCCTACAATGAGCAGTTCTTC,CSVESGGATSYNEQFF
NA,TRBJ2-7,TRBV19,NA,TGTGCCAGTACACCCTCGTTCGCACACTACGAGCAGTACTTC,CASTPSFAHYEQYF
NA,TRBJ2-2,TRBV9,NA,TGTGCCAGCAGCCTGGGAACGACGGGGGCCGGGGAGCTGTTTTTT,CASSLGTTGAGELFF
NA,TRBJ2-1,TRBV18,TRBD2,TGTGCCAGCTCACCACGCCTGGATCTCTCTAGCGGAAGGGTCCTTTGGACTGAGCAGTTCTTC,CASSPRLDLSSGRVLWTEQFF
NA,TRBJ2-3,TRBV6-5,TRBD1,TGTGCCAGCAGGGCCGGACAGGGCACAGATACGCAGTATTTT,CASRAGQGTDTQYF
NA,TRBJ2-1,TRBV20-1,TRBD2,TGCAGTGCTAGTCCGACTAGCGGGAGGATCCTCTACAATGAGCAGTTCTTC,CSASPTSGRILYNEQFF
NA,TRBJ1-5,TRBV25-1,TRBD1,TGTGCCAGCAGTGAATCGGGGACAGGGTATATTCAGCCCCAGCATTTT,CASSESGTGYIQPQHF
NA,TRBJ2-2,TRBV7-8,TRBD1,TGTGCCAGCAGCTCAAGAACAGGGGGCGTCACCGGGGAGCTGTTTTTT,CASSSRTGGVTGELFF
once,TRBJ1-4,TRBV5-4,NA,TGTGCCAGCAGCTTGGGGGCTTCTAATGAAAAACTGTTTTTT,CASSLGASNEKLFF
NA,TRBJ1-1,TRBV27,NA,TGTGCCAGCAGTTTCGACAGGAACACTGAAGCTTTCTTT,CASSFDRNTEAFF
once,TRBJ1-1,TRBV5-1,TRBD1,TGCGCCAGCAGCCAACAGGGGGCAAGACTTAACACTGAAGCTTTCTTT,CASSQQGARLNTEAFF
NA,TRBJ2-3,TRBV4-2,TRBD2,TGTGCCAGCAGCCAGGCACTAGCGGAGGGCACAGATACGCAGTATTTT,CASSQALAEGTDTQYF